A single sample gave rise to the 11 T cell receptor beta chains below, sequenced in a study of shared clonotypes between healthy human individuals. Sequenced by immunoSEQ multiplex PCR; TCRdb stores in-frame clones only, minus some. This table has about 2 million clones, roughly 94% appearing once. Input material: naive CD4+ T cells sorted from blood. Subset in this sample: CD45RA+ positively selected. The receptors were sampled from a man younger than 35 in good health.

V is TRBV10-3 and J is TRBJ1-4; no clear D. The V gene's germline CDR1 is ENHRY and CDR2 SYGVKD. This CDR3 region has 15 residues. Trimming took off 0 bases at V and 5 bases at J, with 10 bases between the two ends. The CDR3 coding sequence is TGTGCCATCAGTGAGTCCTGGACGGCAAATGAAAAACTGTTTTTT. It encodes CAISESWTANEKLFF.

This chain uses TRBV10-2 with TRBJ1-1, with D unclear. V was shortened by 4 bases and J by 1 base, with 4 bases between the two germline ends. CDR3 length equals 12 residues. The germline CDR1 and CDR2 sequences are WSHSY and SAAADI. The CDR3 protein is CASSVKNTEAFF. The CDR3 region has the DNA TGCGCCAGCAGTGTCAAGAACACTGAAGCTTTCTTT.

The chain carries TRBV7-9 and TRBJ1-1; D is unclear. Trimming took off 3 bases at V and 1 base at J, with 18 bases between the two ends. Germline lookup yields CDR1 SEHNR and CDR2 FQNEAQ (reference sequence). This CDR3 comprises 17 residues. DNA for the CDR3: TGTGCCAGCAGCTTTACCGGAAGTGTCAGGACGAACACTGAAGCTTTCTTT. Translating it yields CASSFTGSVRTNTEAFF.

This clone was detected only once. The chain recombines TRBV4-1 with TRBJ2-5, with D possibly TRBD2 on 5 matching bases. The CDR3 consists of 13 residues. Looked up from germline, CDR1 is MGHRA and CDR2 is YSYEKL. V was pared by 4 bases and J by 5 bases, with 11 bases between. CDR3 in DNA: TGCGCCAGCAGCCTTATGGACTTTGAGACCCAGTACTTC. Protein sequence: CASSLMDFETQYF.

V and J are TRBV9 and TRBJ2-7; 10 bases fit TRBD2. CDR1 is SGDLS, CDR2 YYNGEE, per germline. The CDR3 spans 14 residues. Trimming at V came to 0 bases and at J to 8 bases, leaving 5 bases not matched to a gene. This CDR3 is CASSVEAGGPQQYF. CDR3 sequence (DNA): TGTGCCAGCAGCGTAGAAGCGGGAGGGCCCCAGCAGTACTTC.

On this clone: The sample contains more than one DNA sequence encoding this CDR3. The V call is TRBV20-1, the J call TRBJ2-5, with TRBD1 identical over 8 bases. CDR1 and CDR2 from the germline V gene are DFQATT and SNEGSKA (reference sequence). Unmatched junction bases numbered 2, after V lost 6 bases and J lost 5 bases. The CDR3 is 11 residues long. The CDR3 is CSARGRETQYF. CDR3 coding DNA: TGCAGTGCCAGGGGGCGGGAGACCCAGTACTTC.

There are a few counts of this clone. The gene calls are TRBV4-2 and TRBJ2-7; TRBD1 aligns across 12 bases. The CDR3 loop spans 16 amino acids. Germline V gene lookup returns CDR1 LGHNA and CDR2 YNFKEQ. V shed 3 bases, J shed 1 base, and the junction held 4 bases outside the gene matches. CDR3 residues: CASSQGTGGGSYEQYF. As DNA, the CDR3 is TGTGCCAGCAGCCAGGGGACAGGGGGCGGGTCCTACGAGCAGTACTTC.

The chain is built from TRBV21-1 and TRBJ2-7. TRBV21-1 has pseudogene status. This CDR3 is 17 amino acids long. This chain's CDR3 is CASKDKGSEWNYYEQYF. In DNA, the CDR3 is TGTGCCAGCAAAGATAAGGGTTCGGAATGGAATTACTACGAGCAGTACTTC.

The chain joins TRBV18 to TRBJ1-1; D is undetermined. The germline gives CDR1 KGHSH, CDR2 LQKENI. Trimming cost V 1 base and J 1 base, with 7 bases left between them. The CDR3 loop spans 14 amino acids. CDR3 loop: CASSPHPGNTEAFF. CDR3 in DNA: TGTGCCAGCTCACCACACCCGGGGAACACTGAAGCTTTCTTT.

The chain employs TRBV30 and TRBJ1-6; no clear D gene. Deletions cut 2 bases from V and 7 bases from J, with 9 bases between. Per germline, CDR1 GTSNPN and CDR2 SVGIG (reference sequence). The CDR3 spans 13 residues. DNA for the CDR3: TGTGCCTGGAGTCCTCAGGACAATTCACCCCTCCACTTT. The encoded protein is CAWSPQDNSPLHF.

This clone appeared a few times. The chain uses TRBV10-2 and TRBJ1-2; possible D gene TRBD1, 5 bases. V shed 2 bases and J shed 4 bases, with 17 bases lying between them. The CDR3 runs 16 residues. CDR1 is WSHSY and CDR2 is SAAADI in the germline V gene. The CDR3, as DNA: TGCGCCAGCAGTGAGGCACAGGCCTCGATAGCCTATGGCTACACCTTC. Translated: CASSEAQASIAYGYTF.